Each of the 25 T cell receptor beta chains below was sequenced from the same sample in a study of T cells after posttransplantation cyclophosphamide listed by TCRdb under 2016. The treatment or condition label on this specimen signifies: high-dose cyclophosphamide on days +3 and +4 as single-agent GVHD prophylaxis. Patients in the PTCy group got busulfan and fludarabine conditioning, a marrow graft from a related or unrelated donor, and cyclophosphamide on days +3 and +4. Library preparation was by the immunoSEQ multiplex PCR assay. This is the immuneACCESS table as TCRdb keeps it, with only in-frame sequences that have V and J called. A part of the clones is gone; compared with another copy, unresolved V genes explain less than half, and the rest is unexplained. This sample was tabulated with approximately 12,000 clones, among which there are no singletons. The ten largest clonotypes hold 20% to 30% of the sample.

The sample consisted of PBMCs, taken after allogeneic stem cell transplant with posttransplant cyclophosphamide. These receptors were collected from a female patient in her 40s who received an allogeneic stem cell transplant from a related donor, was CMV-positive, and had acute GVHD only. After a transplant, some of the T cells may come from the graft donor.

The table lists this clone with many counts. The J gene is TRBJ2-7, the V gene TRBV9, with D possibly matching TRBD2 (5 bases). V was shortened by 2 bases and J by 2 bases, with 11 bases between the two germline ends. This CDR3 contains 14 residues. Per the germline V gene, CDR1 is SGDLS and CDR2 is YYNGEE. The CDR3 DNA sequence: TGTGCCAGCAGCGTGGGAGTCGCAACCTACGAGCAGTACTTC. This sequence encodes CASSVGVATYEQYF.

This clone was seen many times. The chain's CDR3 is CASSPRGGNEQFF. The CDR3 DNA sequence: TGTGCCAGCAGCCCCAGGGGTGGCAATGAGCAGTTCTTC. The chain is built from TRBV7-3 and TRBJ2-1; D might be TRBD1 (6 bases). Per germline, CDR1 SGHTA and CDR2 FQGTGA. Trimming pared 5 bases from V and 6 bases from J, leaving 11 bases between. CDR3 length: 13 residues.

This clone has a count of ten or more. The genes are TRBV2 and TRBJ2-1, with TRBD1 identical over 9 bases. CDR3 length equals 15 residues. Germline CDR1 is SNHLY and CDR2 is FYNNEI. J was trimmed by 7 bases and V by 8 bases; bases with no gene match: 12. CDR3 nucleotides: TGTGCCAGCTACTCCCCGGGACAGGGTACGAATGAGCAGTTCTTC. Its protein is CASYSPGQGTNEQFF.

This clone was seen repeatedly, ten times or more. The rearrangement uses TRBV21-1 and TRBJ2-7; the table's D call TRBD2 went unverified against the DNA. TRBV21-1 is a listed pseudogene. CDR3 size: 16 residues. In DNA, the CDR3 is TGTGCCAGCAGCAAAAGAGAAGCGGGGGGCACCTACGAGCAGTACTTC. Protein sequence: CASSKREAGGTYEQYF.

There are many counts of this clone. V is TRBV6-5 and J is TRBJ2-7; 10 bases fit TRBD1. J gave up 3 bases and V 6 bases, and 5 bases lay outside the gene matches. The V gene's germline CDR1 is MNHEY and CDR2 SVGAGI. The CDR3 consists of 14 residues. CDR3 DNA: TGTGCCAGCAGGTCGGGACAGGGGCTCTACGAGCAGTACGTC. This gives the protein CASRSGQGLYEQYV.

This clone turned up a few times. The chain couples TRBV5-6 to TRBJ2-7; 12 bases are a match to TRBD2. Germline V gene lookup returns CDR1 SGHDT and CDR2 YYEEEE. The V segment lost 1 base and the J segment 4 bases; nucleotides outside the gene matches: 3. This CDR3 spans 15 amino acids. Written as DNA, the CDR3 is TGTGCCAGCAGCTTGATGACTAGCGGGGGTTACGAGCAGTACTTC. The encoded protein is CASSLMTSGGYEQYF.

V is TRBV28 and J is TRBJ1-6; 7 nucleotides align to TRBD1. The trim removed 2 bases at V and 4 bases at J, leaving 5 bases unmatched. This CDR3 comprises 16 residues. The germline V gene encodes CDR1 MDHEN and CDR2 SYDVKM. CDR3 DNA: TGTGCCAGCAGTTTAAACTCGGGACAGTATAATTCACCCCTCCACTTT. Amino acids: CASSLNSGQYNSPLHF. Supplemented by reference TRBV28 and TRBJ1-6, the full variable domain reads DVKVTQSSRYLVKRTGEKVFLECVQDMDHENMFWYRQDPGLGLRLIYFSYDVKMKEKGDIPEGYSVSREKKERFSLILESASTNQTSMYLCASSLNSGQYNSPLHFGNGTRLTVT.

In its sample, this clone was seen many times. The chain has TRBV4-1 and TRBJ2-2; a possible D gene is TRBD2 (5 bases). V gave up 7 bases and J gave up 1 base, with 10 bases separating them. The CDR3 is 14 amino acids. Germline assignment: CDR1 MGHRA and CDR2 YSYEKL. The DNA for the CDR3 is TGCGCCAGCACAGGACTTCTGAACACCGGGGAGCTGTTTTTT. Protein: CASTGLLNTGELFF.

This clone showed up many times. The V gene is TRBV12-5, the J gene TRBJ1-3; D is uncertain. CDR1 and CDR2 from the germline V gene are LGHNT and FRNRAP. The ends were cut back, 6 bases at V and 0 bases at J, with 15 bases in the middle. This CDR3 comprises 16 residues. CDR3 coding DNA: TGTGCTAGTGGGACGCCGACAATGATCTCTGGAAACACCATATATTTT. Amino acid sequence: CASGTPTMISGNTIYF.

A few counts support this clone. V usage is TRBV29-1 and J usage is TRBJ2-3, with 7 bases identical to TRBD1. This CDR3 has 13 residues. The ends lost 4 bases at V and 1 base at J; junction bases unmatched: 2. CDR1 is SQVTM, CDR2 ANQGSEA, per germline. As DNA, the CDR3 is TGCAGCGTTGGAGGGGGCGGCACAGATACGCAGTATTTT. This gives the protein CSVGGGGTDTQYF.

This clone has only a few counts. The CDR3 coding sequence is TGTGCCAGCAGCGTAGGTTTGCTAGCGGGAGTCCCCAATGAGCAGTTCTTC. It encodes CASSVGLLAGVPNEQFF. V and J are TRBV9 and TRBJ2-1, with 10 bases identical to TRBD2. The V gene end was trimmed by 0 bases and the J gene end by 6 bases; junction bases not matched to a gene: 9. CDR3 length equals 17 residues. CDR1 and CDR2 from the germline V gene are SGDLS and YYNGEE.

This clone appeared many times. The chain couples TRBV7-9 to TRBJ1-2; D remains ambiguous. Looked up from germline, CDR1 is SEHNR and CDR2 is FQNEAQ (reference sequence). The V gene lost 2 bases and the J gene lost 4 bases, with 11 bases spanning the gap. The CDR3 is made up of 14 amino acids. The CDR3: CASSLSGVTYGYTF. In DNA form, the CDR3 reads TGTGCCAGCAGCTTATCCGGGGTGACCTATGGCTACACCTTC.

This clone was counted ten times or more. V usage is TRBV15 and J usage is TRBJ1-1; D possibly corresponds to TRBD1 (5 bases). The V gene lost 1 base and the J gene lost 4 bases, with 10 bases spanning the gap. Germline assignment: CDR1 LNHNV and CDR2 YYDKDF (reference sequence). The CDR3 consists of 14 residues. CDR3: CATSRAGLPTEAFF. CDR3 sequence (DNA): TGTGCCACCAGCAGAGCGGGACTCCCCACTGAAGCTTTCTTT.

This clone was seen many times. The chain has TRBV11-3 and TRBJ2-1; D may be TRBD2 (5 bases). The CDR3 sequence is 13 residues long. Germline loops: CDR1 SGHNT, CDR2 YENEEA. V gave up 5 bases and J gave up 9 bases, with 14 bases separating them. CDR3 amino acids: CASSTLFAGEQFF. DNA of the CDR3: TGTGCCAGCAGCACACTCTTTGCGGGTGAGCAGTTCTTC.

This clone was recorded a few times. The V call is TRBV27, the J call TRBJ2-2; 9 bases are shared with TRBD1. CDR3 length equals 14 residues. CDR1 and CDR2 (germline): MNHEY, SMNVEV (reference sequence). The trim removed 6 bases at V and 4 bases at J, leaving 3 bases unmatched. Here the CDR3 reads CASRAQGATGELFF. CDR3 in DNA: TGTGCCAGCAGAGCACAGGGGGCCACCGGGGAGCTGTTTTTT.

This clone was counted many times. The genes are TRBV4-1 and TRBJ2-7, with 10 positions matching TRBD1. CDR1 and CDR2 from the germline V gene are MGHRA and YSYEKL. V lost 3 bases and J lost 6; bases outside the gene matches: 8. This CDR3 is 15 amino acids long. The CDR3 region is CASSQTGGPPREQYF. DNA for the CDR3: TGCGCCAGCAGCCAGACAGGGGGCCCTCCGCGCGAGCAGTACTTC.

This clone was detected ten times or more. The V gene is TRBV19, the J gene TRBJ1-1, with 7 bases lining up with TRBD1. The length of the CDR3 is 15 residues. Trimming at V came to 3 bases and at J to 1 base, leaving 5 bases not matched to a gene. Germline lookup yields CDR1 LNHDA and CDR2 SQIVND (reference sequence). The CDR3 DNA reads as TGTGCCAGTAGTATGGGCAGGGGGGCGAACACTGAAGCTTTCTTT. Residues: CASSMGRGANTEAFF.

This clone was detected ten times or more. This chain uses TRBV2 with TRBJ2-3; the D gene is possibly TRBD1 (5 bases). Germline CDR1 SNHLY, CDR2 FYNNEI. Trimming took 2 bases from V and 0 from J, leaving 12 bases between them. This CDR3 contains 16 residues. The CDR3 loop reads CASSETSAGSTDTQYF. CDR3 DNA: TGTGCCAGCAGTGAAACTTCGGCAGGGAGCACAGATACGCAGTATTTT.

This chain links TRBV4-1 with TRBJ2-1; possibly TRBD2 for D (5 bases). Germline lookup yields CDR1 MGHRA and CDR2 YSYEKL. V gave up 4 bases and J gave up 4 bases, with 14 bases separating them. CDR3 length: 15 residues. CDR3 loop: CASSLVDERYNEQFF. The CDR3 nucleotides read TGCGCCAGCAGCCTCGTGGACGAGCGGTACAATGAGCAGTTCTTC.

This rearrangement joins TRBV6-6 to TRBJ2-1, with 8 bases matching TRBD2. CDR1 and CDR2 from the germline V gene are MNHNY and SVGAGI (reference sequence). The junction had 8 bases not matched to a gene; V was cut back by 6 bases and J by 10 bases. CDR3 size: 13 residues. The CDR3 loop reads CASSYIPGGEQFF. The DNA of the CDR3 is TGTGCCAGCAGCTATATACCGGGGGGGGAGCAGTTCTTC.

This clone has ten or more counts. This chain connects TRBV5-4 to TRBJ2-7, with 10 bases matching TRBD2. The CDR3 extends over 16 amino acids. V gave up 3 bases and J gave up 7 bases; unmatched junction bases: 13. Germline CDR1 and CDR2: SGHNT and YYREEE (reference sequence). The CDR3 DNA reads as TGTGCCAGCAGCTCCTCTAGCGGGGGTTCGGTTGGGGAGCAGTACTTC. Translation gives CASSSSSGGSVGEQYF.

This clone was recorded many times. At the DNA level, this CDR3 is encoded by other sequences in the same sample as well. The J gene is TRBJ2-1, the V gene TRBV4-1; D might be TRBD2 (6 bases). The germline V gene encodes CDR1 MGHRA and CDR2 YSYEKL. V was trimmed by 3 bases and J by 2 bases, leaving 14 bases between them. The CDR3 totals 16 residues. The CDR3 bases are TGCGCCAGCAGCCAGGATGGGACGGGGGCCTACAATGAGCAGTTCTTC. Its protein product is CASSQDGTGAYNEQFF.

This clone occurred many times. The rearrangement uses TRBV2 and TRBJ1-6; 8 bases align to TRBD1. Germline CDR1 SNHLY, CDR2 FYNNEI. Unmatched junction bases numbered 11, after V lost 5 bases and J lost 5 bases. CDR3 length: 17 amino acids. The CDR3 loop is CASSLRQGQVDNSPLHF. The CDR3 nucleotides read TGTGCCAGCAGTCTGAGACAGGGGCAGGTGGATAATTCACCCCTCCACTTT. The full variable domain, with the rest looked up from reference TRBV2 and TRBJ1-6, is EPEVTQTPSHQVTQMGQEVILRCVPISNHLYFYWYRQILGQKVEFLVSFYNNEISEKSEIFDDQFSVERPDGSNFTLKIRSTKLEDSAMYFCASSLRQGQVDNSPLHFGNGTRLTVT.

This clone was counted ten times or more. CDR3 bases: TGCGCCAGCAGCTCGGAGGGAGTTAGCAATCAGCCCCAGCATTTT. Protein: CASSSEGVSNQPQHF. The chain uses TRBV5-1 and TRBJ1-5, with D hard to call. The CDR3 runs to 15 residues. V lost 3 bases, J lost 0 bases, and 10 bases lay in between. Germline V gives CDR1 SGHRS, CDR2 YFSETQ.

The V call is TRBV23-1, the J call TRBJ2-7, with 13 bases aligning to TRBD2. TRBV23-1 is reported as an ORF; its role is uncertain. The CDR3 sequence is 16 residues long. With V trimmed by 2 bases and J by 3 bases, 4 bases remained unmatched. CDR3 sequence (DNA): TGCGCCAGCAGTCAAGTGACTAGCGGGAGGCACTACGAGCAGTACGTC. Protein: CASSQVTSGRHYEQYV.